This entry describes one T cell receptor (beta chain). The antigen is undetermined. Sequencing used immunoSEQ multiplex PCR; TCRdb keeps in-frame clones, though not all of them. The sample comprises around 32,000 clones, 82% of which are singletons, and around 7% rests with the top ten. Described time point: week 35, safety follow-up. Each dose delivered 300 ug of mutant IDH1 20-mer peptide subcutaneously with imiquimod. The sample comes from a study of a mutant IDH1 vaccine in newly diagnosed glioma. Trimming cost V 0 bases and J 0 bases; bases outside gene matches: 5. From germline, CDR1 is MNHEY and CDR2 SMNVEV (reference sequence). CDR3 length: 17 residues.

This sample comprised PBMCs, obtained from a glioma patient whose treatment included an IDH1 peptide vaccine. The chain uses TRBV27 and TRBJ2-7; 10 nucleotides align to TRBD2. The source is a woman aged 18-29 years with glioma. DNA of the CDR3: TGTGCCAGCAGTTTATCACAGGGACTAGCGAACTCCTACGAGCAGTACTTC. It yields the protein CASSLSQGLANSYEQYF.